Sequencing of this T cell receptor (beta chain) was carried out in a study of tumor-infiltrating lymphocytes in primary liver carcinoma. RNA isolated from unsorted whole blood supplied the blood RNA, with germline DNA also extracted. Synthesis of TCR beta cDNA was carried out from 450 to 500 ng total RNA with a constant-region primer. ARM-PCR, slightly modified, supplied the TCR beta libraries through three nested multiplex PCR rounds. The opening two PCR rounds, 10 cycles each, paired TRBV1-TRBV30 forward primers with a C-beta reverse primer. TCRdb called the multiplex PCR reads again in MiXCR, with one record for every CDR3 protein. The data contain over 250,000 distinct CDR3 sequences, 50% to 75% of them singletons. Germline V gene sequence: CDR1 SGHNT, CDR2 YYREEE (reference sequence). The CDR3 is 14 amino acids. About this clonotype: Its antigen is not identified. One end of the junction varies from germline; a read error may be responsible.

Study outcomes and limitations: The study found tumor-adjacent and tumor-blood pairs overlapped less than tumor region pairs.

Specimen: peripheral blood. The sequence was obtained from a woman in her 30s with primary liver carcinoma and hepatitis B virus infection. The chain has TRBV5-4 and TRBJ2-7; a possible D gene is TRBD1 (6 bases). The chain's CDR3 is CVSSSPTGSYEQYF. For the CDR3, the DNA is TGTGTCAGCAGCTCCCCGACAGGCTCCTACGAGCAGTACTTC. Drawing the rest from reference TRBV5-4 and TRBJ2-7, the complete variable domain is ETGVTQSPTHLIKTRGQQVTLRCSSQSGHNTVSWYQQALGQGPQFIFQYYREEENGRGNFPPRFSGLQFPNYSSELNVNALELDDSALYLCVSSSPTGSYEQYFGPGTRLTVT.